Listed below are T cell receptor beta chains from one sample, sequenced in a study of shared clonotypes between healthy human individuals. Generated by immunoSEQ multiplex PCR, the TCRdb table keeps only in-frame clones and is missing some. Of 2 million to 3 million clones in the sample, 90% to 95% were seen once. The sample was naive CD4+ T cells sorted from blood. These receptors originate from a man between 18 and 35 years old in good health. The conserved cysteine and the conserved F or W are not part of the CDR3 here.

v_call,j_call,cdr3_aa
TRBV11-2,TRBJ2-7,ASSFETGPPSYEQY
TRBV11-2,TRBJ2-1,ASSPRPTSGGGEQF
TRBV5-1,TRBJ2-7,ASSTSGVSSYEQY
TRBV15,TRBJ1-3,ATSAGGSGNTIY
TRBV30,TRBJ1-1,AWSATFQGRRKAF
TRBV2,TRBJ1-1,ATSYRWNTEAF
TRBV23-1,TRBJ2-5,ASSQGHTTPEEETQY
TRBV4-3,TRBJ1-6,ASSQTGTANSPLH
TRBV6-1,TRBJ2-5,ASSEALRGPGETQY
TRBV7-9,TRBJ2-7,ASSLVPSGAYEQY
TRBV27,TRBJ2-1,ASSTRYNEQF
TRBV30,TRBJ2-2,AWSSRDREYTGELF
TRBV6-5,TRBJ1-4,AAGGGQPNEKLF
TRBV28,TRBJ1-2,ASSTVNYGYT
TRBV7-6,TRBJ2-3,ASSPILAGGPDTQY
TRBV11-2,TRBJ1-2,ASSSGGGGYT
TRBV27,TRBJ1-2,ASRTAGTANYGYT
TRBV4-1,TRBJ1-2,ASSQDPPGSSYGYT
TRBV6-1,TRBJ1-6,ASSEWSNSDSPLH
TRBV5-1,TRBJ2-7,ASSLGQGSTYEQY
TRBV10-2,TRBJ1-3,ASSDLNTIY
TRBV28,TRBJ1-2,ASSYGGYGYT
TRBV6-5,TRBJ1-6,ASGYRDSPLH
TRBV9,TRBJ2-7,ASSVSTGSYEQY
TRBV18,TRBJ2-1,ASSVASLREQF
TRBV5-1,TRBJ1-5,ASSPGTGASNQPQH
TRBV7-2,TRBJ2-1,ASSSWTSGSSNEQF
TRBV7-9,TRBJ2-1,ASSRGVSSYNEQF
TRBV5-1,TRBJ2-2,ASSIGTQNTGELF
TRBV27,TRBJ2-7,ASSSRDRGPYEQY
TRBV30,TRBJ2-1,AWSGWGSSYNEQF
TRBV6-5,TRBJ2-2,ASSYSRPPGELF
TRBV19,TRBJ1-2,ASSPTGAVLNYGYT
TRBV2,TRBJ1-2,ASSPGGGGYT
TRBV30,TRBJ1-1,AWSFDRTTGAF
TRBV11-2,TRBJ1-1,ASSLGPTGVSTEAF
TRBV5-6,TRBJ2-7,ASSLEREQY
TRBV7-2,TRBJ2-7,ASSSPWSSYEQY
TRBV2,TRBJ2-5,ASSWGQETQY
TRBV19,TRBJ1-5,ASSPLSPGQGRQPQH
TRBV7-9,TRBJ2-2,ASSPTRGELF
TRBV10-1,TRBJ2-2,ASSRDRRNTGELF